This paragraph covers one TCR beta chain sequence. In the authors' workflow: Nucleated cell number was recorded as an estimate derived from reference gene primer amplification. The method was immunoSEQ multiplex PCR; TCRdb's version includes in-frame clones alone and lacks a portion of them. D and trimming come from the DNA, and the V and J calls and clone size come from that table. Here the sample spans approximately 200,000 clones, around 80% being singletons. This record belongs to a study of blood T cell repertoires in COVID-19. Study as a whole: Collection of acute and convalescent COVID-19 samples took place in the United States, Italy and Spain. Sources were T cells, B-cell-depleted T cells, or PBMCs; the material itself was cDNA or gDNA.

The CDR3 totals 15 residues. J was trimmed by 5 bases and V by 5 bases; bases with no gene match: 11. CDR1 LNHDA and CDR2 SQIVND come from the germline V gene (reference sequence). The sequence was collected from a human donor in a cohort sampled during active COVID-19. The chain uses TRBV19 and TRBJ1-2, with 7 bases matching TRBD1. The specimen was peripheral blood. Written as DNA, the CDR3 is TGTGCCAGTAGTCGAACAGGGGTCCCCTATTATGGCTACACCTTC. Its protein is CASSRTGVPYYGYTF.